This T cell receptor beta chain came from a study of cytomegalovirus exposure and HLA in healthy donors. Of note for this clone: The antigen remains unidentified.

Study results and caveats: Researchers catalogued under 200 TCR beta chains as cytomegalovirus-associated. Later analysis demonstrated an association between a missense DCLRE1C variant and TCR beta V- and J-gene trimming. The productive fraction for most TCR beta V segments was about 90% or about 30% in an earlier analysis. Later on, an analysis showed TCR association rates differing by HLA locus, with DRB1 the most and HLA-C the fewest.

CDR1 and CDR2 from the germline V gene are PRHDT and FYEKMQ (reference sequence). V shed 0 bases and J shed 6 bases, with 17 bases lying between them. This CDR3 comprises 17 residues. This PCR relied on a set of 60 Vbeta primers and 13 Jbeta primers. Sequencing used immunoSEQ multiplex PCR; TCRdb keeps in-frame clones, though not all of them. Of under 200,000 clones detected, roughly 80% appear once; the ten largest clones hold 1.5% to 2%. The source is a human donor in good health. Sequencing was carried out using PBMCs. The V call is TRBV13, the J call TRBJ1-4; possibly TRBD1 for D (5 bases). The CDR3 sequence is CASSLGQRGPPYEKLFF. The DNA of the CDR3 is TGTGCCAGCAGCTTAGGCCAAAGGGGCCCACCCTATGAAAAACTGTTTTTT.